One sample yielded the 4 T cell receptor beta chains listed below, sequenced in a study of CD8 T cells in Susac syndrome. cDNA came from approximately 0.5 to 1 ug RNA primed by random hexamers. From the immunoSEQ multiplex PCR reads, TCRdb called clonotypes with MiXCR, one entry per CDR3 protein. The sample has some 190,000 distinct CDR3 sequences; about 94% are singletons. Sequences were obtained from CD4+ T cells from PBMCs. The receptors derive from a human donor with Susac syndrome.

The CDR3 loop is CSAARDREDIQYF. The DNA of the CDR3 is TGCAGTGCTGCCCGGGACAGGGAGGACATTCAGTACTTC. This sequence joins TRBV20-1 and TRBJ2-4; 9 bases map to TRBD1. After removal of 5 bases from V and 8 bases from J, the junction contained 7 bases not matched to a gene. Per germline, CDR1 DFQATT and CDR2 SNEGSKA (reference sequence). This CDR3 is built from 13 residues.

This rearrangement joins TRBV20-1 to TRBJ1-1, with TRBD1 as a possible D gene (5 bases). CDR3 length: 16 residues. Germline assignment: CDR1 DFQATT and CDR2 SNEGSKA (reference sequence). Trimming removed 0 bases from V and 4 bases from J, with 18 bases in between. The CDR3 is CSAREGVLIGGTEAFF. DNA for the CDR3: TGCAGTGCTAGAGAAGGGGTGTTAATCGGGGGCACTGAAGCTTTCTTT.

DNA of the CDR3: TGTGCCAGCAGCCCGTGGTCTGACTATGGCTACACCTTC. This codes for CASSPWSDYGYTF. The chain joins TRBV5-4 to TRBJ1-2; D gene ambiguous. From germline, CDR1 is SGHNT and CDR2 YYREEE (reference sequence). This CDR3 region has 13 residues. Trimming cost V 4 bases and J 3 bases, with 10 bases left between them.

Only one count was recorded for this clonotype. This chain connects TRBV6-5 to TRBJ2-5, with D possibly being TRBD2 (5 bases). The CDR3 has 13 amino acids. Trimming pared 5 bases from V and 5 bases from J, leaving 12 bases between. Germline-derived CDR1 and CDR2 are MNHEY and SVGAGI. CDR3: CASSPSRGETQYF. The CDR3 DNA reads TGTGCCAGCAGTCCATCCCGAGGGGAGACCCAGTACTTC.